These 2 T cell receptor beta chains share one sample of origin, sequenced in a study of blood T cells in healthy people across ages. A sample-barcoded 5' primer and a J-beta primer mix were used in a second PCR of roughly 7 to 12 cycles. From the 5' RACE reads, TCRdb called clonotypes with MiXCR, one entry per CDR3 protein. This table holds 850,000 to 1,000,000 distinct CDR3 sequences, about 53% found once. Sequences were obtained from blood. Source of these receptors: a woman aged 55-70 years in good health.

The chain links TRBV6-5 to TRBJ2-1; D might be TRBD2 (5 bases). V lost 7 bases, J lost 2 bases, and 15 bases lay in between. CDR1 MNHEY and CDR2 SVGAGI come from the germline V gene. CDR3 size: 15 residues. As DNA, the CDR3 is TGTGCCAGCACCAACTGGGAGAGCCCCTACAATGAGCAGTTCTTC. Its protein is CASTNWESPYNEQFF.

CDR3 in DNA: TGCAGTGCCAAACTAGCGGGAGCCTACAATGAGCAGTTCTTC. Its translation is CSAKLAGAYNEQFF. The rearrangement uses TRBV20-1 and TRBJ2-1; 11 bases agree with TRBD2. V shed 6 bases and J 2 bases; nucleotides not matched to a gene: 3. Germline assignment: CDR1 DFQATT and CDR2 SNEGSKA (reference sequence). The CDR3 extends over 14 amino acids.